The 27 T cell receptor beta chains reported below all come from one sample, sequenced in a study of T cells after yellow fever vaccination. One entry per CDR3 protein, called by TCRdb with MiXCR from the 5' RACE reads. This sample has about 180,000 distinct CDR3 sequences; 5.5% to 8% occur once, and the top ten carry 2.5% to 3.5%. The sequences come from CD4+ T cells sorted from PBMCs, collected on the day of the first yellow fever vaccination. All receptors come from a man aged 18 to 30 who received the YFV17D yellow fever vaccine.

The chain is built from TRBV10-3 and TRBJ2-1; D uncertain. The CDR3 contains 14 residues. Per the germline V gene, CDR1 is ENHRY and CDR2 is SYGVKD. Trimming shortened V by 7 bases and J by 8 bases, and 18 bases separated the two germline ends. The CDR3, as DNA: TGTGCCATCACCGAACCGGACCGCGTCGATGAGCAGTTCTTC. Amino acid sequence: CAITEPDRVDEQFF.

This clonotype was picked up many times. The DNA for the CDR3 is TGCGCCAGCAGCCAAGGCCGGGACCAGCCCCAGCATTTT. This gives the protein CASSQGRDQPQHF. The J gene is TRBJ1-5, the V gene TRBV4-3; TRBD1 might be the D (5 bases). Germline V gene data show CDR1 as LGHNA and CDR2 as YSLEER. The CDR3 is 13 residues long. The V end lost 1 base, the J end lost 7 bases, and 8 bases lay between the germline ends.

The chain couples TRBV28 to TRBJ2-7, with 7 nucleotides matching TRBD1. Germline CDR1 reads MDHEN; CDR2 reads SYDVKM. The CDR3 consists of 14 residues. The trim removed 5 bases at V and 6 bases at J, leaving 10 bases unmatched. The CDR3: CASSPPGGPREQYV. The DNA for the CDR3 is TGTGCCAGCAGTCCTCCAGGGGGTCCGCGCGAGCAGTACGTC.

The chain links TRBV21-1 to TRBJ2-3; the table's D call of TRBD2 was not tested on the DNA. TRBV21-1 counts as a pseudogene. CDR3 size: 17 residues. The CDR3 DNA reads TGTGCCATCAGCCCCACTAGCGGGAGTCCACAAGGAGATACGCAGTATTTT. It is translated as CAISPTSGSPQGDTQYF.

This clonotype was detected many times. This chain connects TRBV5-1 to TRBJ2-3; possible D gene TRBD1, 6 bases. Trimming took 7 bases from V and 2 from J, leaving 14 bases between them. The CDR3 totals 14 residues. Germline V gives CDR1 SGHRS, CDR2 YFSETQ. The DNA for the CDR3 is TGCGCCAGCCTGAGGGACACACACACAGATACGCAGTATTTT. Its protein is CASLRDTHTDTQYF.

The genes are TRBV12-3 or TRBV12-4 and TRBJ1-4, with TRBD1 matching over 9 bases. After removal of 6 bases from V and 11 bases from J, the junction contained 10 bases not matched to a gene. CDR3 length equals 14 residues. The CDR3 DNA reads as TGTGCCAGCAGAACCGGGACAGGGCGTTCTAAACTGTTTTTT. It translates to CASRTGTGRSKLFF.

This clonotype was picked up many times. The V gene is TRBV9, the J gene TRBJ2-4, with TRBD2 identical over 7 bases. Germline V gene lookup returns CDR1 SGDLS and CDR2 YYNGEE. The CDR3 is 14 amino acids. The V and J ends lost 4 bases and 6 bases, in that order; junction bases with no gene match: 7. The DNA of the CDR3 is TGTGCCAGCAGCCCACGGGGGGTGGGAAACATTCAGTACTTC. Protein sequence: CASSPRGVGNIQYF.

This clonotype was observed a handful of times. This rearrangement joins TRBV12-3 or TRBV12-4 to TRBJ1-2; D call uncertain. The CDR3 contains 13 residues. V lost 3 bases and J lost 3, with 8 bases in between. The CDR3 loop is CASSFSVDYGYTF. DNA of the CDR3: TGTGCCAGCAGTTTTAGTGTGGACTATGGCTACACCTTC.

In this sample, this clonotype turned up many times. The chain carries TRBV7-2 and TRBJ2-5; D unresolved. This CDR3 is built from 11 residues. V lost 5 bases and J 2 bases, leaving 3 bases between the germline ends. The V gene's germline CDR1 is SGHTA and CDR2 FQGNSA. CDR3 in DNA: TGTGCCAGCAGCGCGCAAGAGACCCAGTACTTC. This translates into CASSAQETQYF.

The genes are TRBV7-8 and TRBJ2-2; no definite D call. The CDR3 spans 15 residues. Germline CDR1 SGHVS, CDR2 FQNEAQ. Trimming took 2 bases from V and 1 from J, leaving 8 bases between them. CDR3 sequence reads: CASSLIKGNTGELFF. The DNA for the CDR3 is TGTGCCAGCAGCTTAATCAAAGGGAACACCGGGGAGCTGTTTTTT.

The table lists this clonotype with a few counts. This chain uses TRBV29-1 with TRBJ2-7; the D gene is possibly TRBD2 (5 bases). The CDR3 totals 16 residues. V was trimmed by 8 bases and J by 4 bases, leaving 27 bases between them. Germline loops: CDR1 SQVTM, CDR2 ANQGSEA. The CDR3 spells CSPMAVWAATGYEQYV. CDR3 nucleotides: TGCAGCCCCATGGCCGTGTGGGCAGCTACGGGGTACGAGCAGTACGTC.

This clonotype was seen a few times. This sequence joins TRBV18 and TRBJ1-1; TRBD1 aligns across 10 bases. The V and J ends lost 5 bases and 0 bases, in that order; junction bases with no gene match: 9. Germline V gene lookup returns CDR1 KGHSH and CDR2 LQKENI. This CDR3 spans 17 amino acids. CDR3 in DNA: TGTGCCAGCTCAATTCGTCCCGGGACAGGGGTGAACACTGAAGCTTTCTTT. This codes for CASSIRPGTGVNTEAFF. The entire variable domain, with the rest obtained from reference TRBV18 and TRBJ1-1, is as follows: NAGVMQNPRHLVRRRGQEARLRCSPMKGHSHVYWYRQLPEEGLKFMVYLQKENIIDESGMPKERFSAEFPKEGPSILRIQQVVRGDSAAYFCASSIRPGTGVNTEAFFGQGTRLTVV.

The CDR3 loop is CASSEGGWETQYF. The CDR3 nucleotides are TGTGCCAGCAGCGAGGGGGGGTGGGAGACCCAGTACTTC. The chain links TRBV7-2 to TRBJ2-5; a possible D gene is TRBD2 (7 bases). V lost 5 bases to trimming and J lost 5 bases, with 12 bases between them. Germline V lookup: CDR1 SGHTA, CDR2 FQGNSA. This CDR3 spans 13 amino acids.

CDR3 residues: CASSLITGELFF. DNA for the CDR3: TGTGCCAGCAGCTTGATCACCGGGGAGCTGTTTTTT. The chain has TRBV5-6 and TRBJ2-2; no clear D gene. Germline CDR1 and CDR2: SGHDT and YYEEEE. The CDR3 loop spans 12 amino acids. V lost 1 base and J lost 4, with 2 bases in between.

The chain couples TRBV7-2 to TRBJ2-5; 11 bases are shared with TRBD2. The germline CDR1 and CDR2 sequences are SGHTA and FQGNSA. This CDR3 is built from 17 residues. After removal of 5 bases from V and 5 bases from J, the junction contained 13 bases not matched to a gene. CDR3 DNA: TGTGCCAGCAGCAGACGTAGCGGGGGGGTCCCAGTGGAGACCCAGTACTTC. Protein product: CASSRRSGGVPVETQYF.

As to this clonotype: A read error may explain this, as a much larger clone is one base away. The chain couples TRBV18 to TRBJ1-1; no definite D call. The CDR3 extends over 13 amino acids. From germline, CDR1 is KGHSH and CDR2 LQKENI. CDR3 residues: CASSPGGITGAFF. The CDR3 bases are TGTGCCAGCTCACCAGGAGGGATCACTGGAGCTTTCTTT.

Many counts were recorded for this clonotype. DNA of the CDR3: TGCGCCAGCAGCCCACTCCGCGGAACGCAGGCTAGCACAGATACGCAGTATTTT. Amino acids: CASSPLRGTQASTDTQYF. J is TRBJ2-3 and V is TRBV4-1; D is unclear. Germline V gives CDR1 MGHRA, CDR2 YSYEKL. This CDR3 spans 18 amino acids. V lost 4 bases and J lost 0, with 20 bases in between.

The DNA for the CDR3 is TGTGCCAGCAGCACCAGTAGGGCCCCCGGGGAGCTGTTTTTT. Protein sequence: CASSTSRAPGELFF. The V gene is TRBV7-3, the J gene TRBJ2-2; D is unresolved. Trimming cost V 5 bases and J 6 bases, with 13 bases left between them. The germline V gene encodes CDR1 SGHTA and CDR2 FQGTGA. There are 14 residues in the CDR3.

This clonotype was observed at least ten times. The chain combines TRBV3-1 with TRBJ1-1; D remains unclear. The V end lost 6 bases, the J end lost 0 bases, and 8 bases lay between the germline ends. CDR3 length equals 13 residues. In germline, CDR1 is LGHDT, CDR2 YNNKEL (reference sequence). The CDR3 DNA sequence: TGTGCCAGCAGTAAGTTCGTGAACACTGAAGCTTTCTTT. Translated: CASSKFVNTEAFF.

The chain links TRBV7-2 to TRBJ1-2, with D maybe TRBD1 (6 bases). V was clipped by 5 bases and J by 4 bases, with 11 bases between them. This CDR3 is built from 13 residues. Germline values: CDR1 SGHTA, CDR2 FQGNSA. CDR3 protein: CASSVQGGYGYTF. For the CDR3, the DNA is TGTGCCAGCAGCGTACAGGGAGGCTATGGCTACACCTTC.

There are a few counts of this clonotype. The V gene is TRBV4-3, the J gene TRBJ2-3; 10 bases line up with TRBD2. This CDR3 is 18 amino acids long. The germline CDR1 and CDR2 sequences are LGHNA and YSLEER. The trim removed 0 bases at V and 7 bases at J, leaving 13 bases unmatched. CDR3 DNA: TGCGCCAGCAGCCAAGAACCCCATACTAGCGGGGCCTTTTATACGCAGTATTTT. It codes for CASSQEPHTSGAFYTQYF.

At least ten counts were recorded for this clonotype. V is TRBV7-2 and J is TRBJ2-3; no firm D call. V was shortened by 2 bases and J by 5 bases, with 14 bases between the two germline ends. Germline V gene sequence: CDR1 SGHTA, CDR2 FQGNSA. The CDR3 totals 15 residues. CDR3: CASSLNGLPGDTQYF. The DNA of the CDR3 is TGTGCCAGCAGCTTAAATGGTCTCCCTGGAGATACGCAGTATTTT.

CDR3 DNA sequence: TGTGCCAGCAGCTTAAAGACAGCCTCACCCCTCCACTTT. It codes for CASSLKTASPLHF. The rearrangement uses TRBV5-6 and TRBJ1-6, with D perhaps matching TRBD1 (5 bases). CDR1 and CDR2 (germline): SGHDT, YYEEEE. This CDR3 spans 13 amino acids. Trimming cost V 2 bases and J 10 bases, with 10 bases left between them.

This clonotype was counted at least ten times. For the CDR3, the DNA is TGTGCCAGCAGTTTACTAGGGACGGATAACGGCTATGAGCAGTTCTTC. It yields the protein CASSLLGTDNGYEQFF. The chain combines TRBV28 with TRBJ2-1; D tentatively reads TRBD1 or TRBD2 (5 bases each). This CDR3 has 16 residues. From germline, CDR1 is MDHEN and CDR2 SYDVKM. The V end was cut by 2 bases, the J end by 8 bases, with 19 bases between.

This clonotype came up many times. This chain connects TRBV6-1 to TRBJ1-4; TRBD1 matches 9 bases. Germline CDR1 and CDR2: MNHNS and SASEGT. V lost 4 bases, J lost 7 bases, and 7 bases stayed unmatched. The CDR3 length is 15 residues. The chain's CDR3 is CASSGGTGRSEKLFF. CDR3 DNA sequence: TGTGCCAGCAGTGGGGGGACAGGGAGAAGTGAAAAACTGTTTTTT.

This clonotype was counted many times. The chain is built from TRBV7-2 and TRBJ2-2; no clear D. Germline V gene sequence: CDR1 SGHTA, CDR2 FQGNSA. CDR3 length equals 15 residues. Trimming removed 5 bases from V and 2 bases from J, with 12 bases in between. CDR3 residues: CASSLPTENTGELFF. DNA of the CDR3: TGTGCCAGCAGCCTCCCGACGGAAAACACCGGGGAGCTGTTTTTT.

This clonotype was picked up a small number of times. The DNA for the CDR3 is TGTGCCAGCAGCTTATCGGGGGGCGCCAGTTTCGGGGAGCTGTTTTTT. Translation: CASSLSGGASFGELFF. This chain links TRBV11-2 with TRBJ2-2; D may be TRBD2 (7 bases). The germline CDR1 and CDR2 sequences are SGHAT and FQNNGV. V lost 2 bases, J lost 7 bases, and 17 bases lay in between. The CDR3 is made up of 16 amino acids.